This passage covers 27 T cell receptor beta chains from one sample sequenced in a study of T cell responses to AZD1222 COVID-19 vaccine. Clones were read by immunoSEQ multiplex PCR, and TCRdb kept only the in-frame ones, dropping some. The sample lists around 95,000 clones; around 90% were seen once. The sequences come from peripheral blood, collected on day 0 of AZD1222 vaccination. The receptors were gathered from an adult in good health.

The chain recombines TRBV28 with TRBJ1-1; D not certain. Germline loops: CDR1 MDHEN, CDR2 SYDVKM. The CDR3 extends over 12 amino acids. Trimming took off 5 bases at V and 1 base at J, with 5 bases between the two ends. CDR3 coding DNA: TGTGCCAGCAGTCCGTGGAACACTGAAGCTTTCTTT. It encodes CASSPWNTEAFF.

The chain combines TRBV7-9 with TRBJ2-3; 10 positions match TRBD2. V was pared by 10 bases and J by 4 bases, with 5 bases of the junction left unmatched. Germline assignment: CDR1 SEHNR and CDR2 FQNEAQ (reference sequence). CDR3 length: 13 amino acids. In DNA, the CDR3 is TGTGCCACCACAGGACTAGCGGCAGATACGCAGTATTTT. Amino acids: CATTGLAADTQYF.

The V and J genes are TRBV29-1 and TRBJ1-3; 7 nucleotides agree with TRBD1. V lost 7 bases to trimming and J lost 4 bases; unmatched junction nucleotides: 13. The CDR3 extends over 15 amino acids. Germline-derived CDR1 and CDR2 are SQVTM and ANQGSEA. The CDR3: CSARDRTSRGNTIYF. CDR3 coding DNA: TGCAGCGCCCGGGACAGAACCTCGCGGGGAAACACCATATATTTT.

The rearrangement uses TRBV12-3 or TRBV12-4 and TRBJ1-6; no reliable D call. This CDR3 has 12 residues. V shed 3 bases and J shed 10 bases, with 7 bases lying between them. In DNA form, the CDR3 reads TGTGCCAGCAGTTTTTGGGAATCACCCCTCCACTTT. Its translation is CASSFWESPLHF.

J is TRBJ1-2 and V is TRBV27; tentative D call: TRBD1 (6 bases). The germline CDR1 and CDR2 sequences are MNHEY and SMNVEV (reference sequence). This CDR3 region has 15 residues. V was pared by 5 bases and J by 4 bases, with 17 bases between. This chain's CDR3 is CASSINRERVYGYTF. CDR3 DNA sequence: TGTGCCAGCAGTATAAACAGGGAACGGGTCTATGGCTACACCTTC.

V is TRBV7-3 and J is TRBJ1-2; D remains ambiguous. The ends were cut back, 1 base at V and 8 bases at J, with 11 bases in the middle. Germline loops: CDR1 SGHTA, CDR2 FQGTGA. The CDR3 length is 13 residues. DNA of the CDR3: TGTGCCAGCAGCTTAAAAGGTCATGTAGGCTACACCTTC. The encoded protein is CASSLKGHVGYTF.

The rearrangement links TRBV6-5 to TRBJ1-5; D ambiguous. The germline V and J ends were trimmed by 6 bases and 5 bases, with 11 bases remaining between them. CDR1 is MNHEY, CDR2 SVGAGI, per germline. The CDR3 covers 13 residues. CDR3: CASRDGPHQPQHF. In nucleotides, the CDR3 is TGTGCCAGCAGGGACGGCCCACATCAGCCCCAGCATTTT.

This clone came up once. The chain carries TRBV14 and TRBJ1-3; D ambiguous. The V gene lost 3 bases and the J gene lost 0 bases, with 9 bases spanning the gap. Per germline, CDR1 SGHDN and CDR2 FVKESK. CDR3 length: 15 residues. The CDR3 bases are TGTGCCAGCAGCCATCAGCCAAGCTCTGGAAACACCATATATTTT. Translating gives CASSHQPSSGNTIYF.

V is TRBV7-9 and J is TRBJ1-1; tentatively, D is TRBD1 (5 bases). The length of the CDR3 is 14 residues. Germline CDR1 SEHNR, CDR2 FQNEAQ (reference sequence). Trimming cost V 1 base and J 0 bases, with 6 bases left between them. The CDR3 nucleotides read TGTGCCAGCAGCTTAGAAGGGGTGAACACTGAAGCTTTCTTT. Its protein product is CASSLEGVNTEAFF.

The gene calls are TRBV19 and TRBJ2-3, with D hard to call. Trimming cost V 4 bases and J 1 base, with 15 bases left between them. CDR1 and CDR2 from the germline V gene are LNHDA and SQIVND (reference sequence). This CDR3 comprises 16 residues. The CDR3 reads CASSTAAQRGTDTQYF. The CDR3 DNA reads as TGTGCCAGTAGTACAGCCGCACAGAGAGGCACAGATACGCAGTATTTT.

The J gene is TRBJ1-1, the V gene TRBV25-1; D may be TRBD1 (6 bases). Germline lookup yields CDR1 MGHDK and CDR2 SYGVNS. V was cut by 4 bases and J by 0 bases, with 12 bases left in between. This CDR3 is 15 amino acids long. CDR3 loop: CASSGSGHLNTEAFF. The CDR3 region has the DNA TGTGCCAGCAGTGGCTCGGGACACTTGAACACTGAAGCTTTCTTT.

The chain employs TRBV6-4 and TRBJ1-2; D is unclear. The CDR3 extends over 16 amino acids. Germline values: CDR1 MRHNA, CDR2 SNTAGT. Trimming left V 0 bases short and J 2 bases short, with 13 bases between. The CDR3 loop is CASSDSNGIDNYGYTF. DNA for the CDR3: TGTGCCAGCAGTGACTCGAACGGGATAGACAACTATGGCTACACCTTC.

The rearrangement joins TRBV2 to TRBJ1-2; 8 nucleotides align to TRBD1. The V gene's germline CDR1 is SNHLY and CDR2 FYNNEI. The CDR3 sequence is 14 residues long. V lost 3 bases, J lost 4 bases, and 4 bases stayed unmatched. CDR3 loop: CASSDRGRSYGYTF. CDR3 DNA sequence: TGTGCCAGCAGTGACAGGGGGCGTAGCTATGGCTACACCTTC.

This chain joins TRBV3-1 (or the pseudogene TRBV3-2) and TRBJ2-5; 11 nucleotides line up with TRBD2. Germline CDR1 and CDR2: LGHDT and YNNKEL (reference sequence). CDR3 length equals 14 residues. J lost 4 bases, V lost 4 bases, and 2 bases had no gene match. The CDR3 DNA reads as TGTGCCAGCAGCCTAGCGGGAGGGGGAGAGACCCAGTACTTC. This gives the protein CASSLAGGGETQYF.

This clone came up once. The CDR3 coding sequence is TGTGCCAGCAGTCCCCAGGGCCTTCCGAACACCGGGGAGCTGTTTTTT. Translated: CASSPQGLPNTGELFF. This chain links TRBV28 with TRBJ2-2; D possibly corresponds to TRBD1 (5 bases). Trimming removed 5 bases at V and 0 bases at J, with 13 bases between. In germline, CDR1 is MDHEN, CDR2 SYDVKM. The CDR3 has 16 amino acids.

J is TRBJ1-1 and V is TRBV28, with unresolved D. The CDR3 runs to 14 residues. V was clipped by 3 bases and J by 6 bases, with 14 bases between them. Germline assignment: CDR1 MDHEN and CDR2 SYDVKM. The CDR3 here is CASSFPSDPAEAFF. CDR3 nucleotides: TGTGCCAGCAGTTTTCCATCTGACCCAGCTGAAGCTTTCTTT.

This chain links TRBV18 with TRBJ2-5, with TRBD1 matching over 10 bases. CDR3 size: 14 residues. V was clipped by 0 bases and J by 5 bases; unmatched bases: 0. Germline assignment: CDR1 KGHSH and CDR2 LQKENI. The CDR3 DNA follows: TGTGCCAGCTCACCACCGGGACAGGGGGAGACCCAGTACTTC. Its protein is CASSPPGQGETQYF.

J is TRBJ2-7 and V is TRBV5-6; a weak D match, TRBD1 (7 bases). CDR1 SGHDT and CDR2 YYEEEE come from the germline V gene. V lost 5 bases and J lost 0, with 18 bases in between. The CDR3 consists of 16 residues. In DNA, the CDR3 is TGTGCCAGCAGGCGACAGGGTGGAGGGTCCTCCTACGAGCAGTACTTC. Its protein is CASRRQGGGSSYEQYF.

The rearrangement joins TRBV19 to TRBJ1-2, with unresolved D. Trimming stripped 2 bases from V and 4 bases from J, with 8 bases between. Germline-derived CDR1 and CDR2 are LNHDA and SQIVND (reference sequence). The CDR3 has 13 residues. CDR3 in DNA: TGTGCCAGTAGTATAACCGGGTTCTATGGCTACACCTTC. Its translation is CASSITGFYGYTF.

This chain connects TRBV3-1 (or the pseudogene TRBV3-2) to TRBJ1-2, with TRBD1 identical over 7 bases. Germline CDR1 is LGHDT and CDR2 is YNNKEL (reference sequence). CDR3 length: 15 amino acids. The V and J ends lost 1 base and 7 bases, in that order; junction bases with no gene match: 9. CDR3 in amino acids: CASSQVNDRVSGYTF. The CDR3 DNA follows: TGTGCCAGCAGCCAAGTCAATGACAGGGTTAGTGGCTACACCTTC.

This clone appeared a single time. The V and J genes are TRBV5-4 and TRBJ2-1, with TRBD2 matching over 11 bases. V was clipped by 4 bases and J by 6 bases; unmatched bases: 6. Per germline, CDR1 SGHNT and CDR2 YYREEE (reference sequence). This CDR3 is 15 amino acids long. The CDR3 protein is CASSLLAGVGNEQFF. CDR3 nucleotides: TGTGCCAGCAGCCTACTAGCGGGGGTCGGCAATGAGCAGTTCTTC.

This chain joins TRBV2 and TRBJ2-1, with TRBD2 as a possible D gene (5 bases). The CDR3 extends over 14 amino acids. CDR1 and CDR2 from the germline V gene are SNHLY and FYNNEI. Trimming removed 2 bases from V and 3 bases from J, with 8 bases in between. Here the CDR3 reads CASSETGNYNEQFF. The CDR3 nucleotides are TGTGCCAGCAGTGAAACGGGGAACTACAATGAGCAGTTCTTC.

DNA for the CDR3: TGTGCCAGCAGCTTAGTCGCAGATACGCAGTATTTT. Translation: CASSLVADTQYF. The chain carries TRBV11-3 and TRBJ2-3, with D hard to call. The CDR3 is 12 amino acids. V gave up 1 base and J gave up 4 bases, with 3 bases separating them. Per the germline V gene, CDR1 is SGHNT and CDR2 is YENEEA.

V usage is TRBV29-1 and J usage is TRBJ1-3, with 10 bases lining up with TRBD1. The germline V gene has CDR1 SQVTM and CDR2 ANQGSEA. J gave up 3 bases and V 5 bases, and 4 bases lay outside the gene matches. The CDR3 is 14 residues long. The CDR3 region is CSVWDRGGGNTIYF. The CDR3 DNA is TGCAGCGTTTGGGACAGGGGTGGTGGAAACACCATATATTTT.

This chain joins TRBV9 and TRBJ1-4, with D unclear. The CDR3 spans 15 residues. Germline assignment: CDR1 SGDLS and CDR2 YYNGEE. Deletions cut 4 bases from V and 2 bases from J, with 12 bases between. The CDR3 reads CASSRGPGTNEKLFF. The CDR3 nucleotides read TGTGCCAGCAGCCGTGGGCCGGGGACTAATGAAAAACTGTTTTTT.

This chain uses TRBV30 with TRBJ1-5; TRBD1 matches 8 bases. The J segment lost 6 bases and the V segment lost 3 bases, leaving 10 bases of the junction unmatched. Germline CDR1 reads GTSNPN; CDR2 reads SVGIG (reference sequence). CDR3 length equals 15 residues. CDR3 protein: CAWSRGQGGGQPQHF. In DNA, the CDR3 is TGTGCCTGGAGCAGGGGGCAGGGGGGTGGTCAGCCCCAGCATTTT.

The chain combines TRBV30 with TRBJ1-1, with unresolved D. The CDR3 loop spans 13 amino acids. Germline-derived CDR1 and CDR2 are GTSNPN and SVGIG (reference sequence). V gave up 2 bases and J gave up 0 bases, with 7 bases separating them. The CDR3 DNA is TGTGCCTGGAGTCCTCCCATGAACACTGAAGCTTTCTTT. As protein: CAWSPPMNTEAFF.